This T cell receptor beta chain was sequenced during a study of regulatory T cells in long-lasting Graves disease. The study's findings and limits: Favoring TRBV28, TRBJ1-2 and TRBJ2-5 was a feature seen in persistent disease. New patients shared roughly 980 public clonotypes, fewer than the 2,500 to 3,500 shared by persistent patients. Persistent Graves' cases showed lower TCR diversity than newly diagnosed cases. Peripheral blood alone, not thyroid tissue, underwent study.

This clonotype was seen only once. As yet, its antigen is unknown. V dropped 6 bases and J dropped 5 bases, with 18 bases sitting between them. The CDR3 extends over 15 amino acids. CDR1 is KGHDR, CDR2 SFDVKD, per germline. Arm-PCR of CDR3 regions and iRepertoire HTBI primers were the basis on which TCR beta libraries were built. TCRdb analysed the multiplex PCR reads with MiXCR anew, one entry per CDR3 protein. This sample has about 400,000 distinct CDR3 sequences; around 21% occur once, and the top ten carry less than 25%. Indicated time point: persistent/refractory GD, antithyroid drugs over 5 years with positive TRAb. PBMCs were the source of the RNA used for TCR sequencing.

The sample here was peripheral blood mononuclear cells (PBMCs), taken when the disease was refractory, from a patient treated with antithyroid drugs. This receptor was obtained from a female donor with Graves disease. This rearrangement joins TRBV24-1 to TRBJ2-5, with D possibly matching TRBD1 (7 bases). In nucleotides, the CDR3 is TGTGCCACCAGTAGTCGGCAGGGGGGTTCGGAGACCCAGTACTTC. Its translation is CATSSRQGGSETQYF.